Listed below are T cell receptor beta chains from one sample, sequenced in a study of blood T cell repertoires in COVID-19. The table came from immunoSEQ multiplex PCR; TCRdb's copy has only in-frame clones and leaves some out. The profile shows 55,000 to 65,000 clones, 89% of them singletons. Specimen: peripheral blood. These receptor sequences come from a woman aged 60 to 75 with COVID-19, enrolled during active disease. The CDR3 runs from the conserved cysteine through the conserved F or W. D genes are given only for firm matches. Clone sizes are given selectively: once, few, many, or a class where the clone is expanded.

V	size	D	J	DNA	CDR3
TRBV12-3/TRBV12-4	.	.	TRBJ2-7	TGTGCCAGCAGTTTTGGAGCTGGGCAGTACTTC	CASSFGAGQYF
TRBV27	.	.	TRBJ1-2	TGTGCCAGCAGTTTCTCCCGACGGGGAGGTGGCTACACCTTC	CASSFSRRGGGYTF
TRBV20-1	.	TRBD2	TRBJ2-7	TGCAGTGCTAGTCTGCGGGAGAGTTCCGAGCAGTACTTC	CSASLRESSEQYF
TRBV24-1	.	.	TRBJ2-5	TGTGCCACCAGTGATCTGACGGGGGAGACCCAGTACTTC	CATSDLTGETQYF
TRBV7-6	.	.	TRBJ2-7	TGTGCCAGCAGCTTACGACAGGCGAGGGTCTACGAGCAGTACTTC	CASSLRQARVYEQYF
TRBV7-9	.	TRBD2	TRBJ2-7	TGTGCCAGCAGTCCGCCCGAACTAGCGGGCTACGAGCAGTACTTC	CASSPPELAGYEQYF
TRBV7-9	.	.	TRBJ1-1	TGTGCCAGCAGCCCCTGGGGGGGCGCGGACACTGAAGCTTTCTTT	CASSPWGGADTEAFF
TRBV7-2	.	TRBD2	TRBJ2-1	TGTGCCAGCAGCTTAGCGCAGTCTAGCGGGAGGGTCCCTCCCTACAATGAGCAGTTCTTC	CASSLAQSSGRVPPYNEQFF
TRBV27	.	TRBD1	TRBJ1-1	TGTGCCAGCAGTTCGGTGAGACAGGGGGTGGGAATCAGGGCCACTGAAGCTTTCTTT	CASSSVRQGVGIRATEAFF
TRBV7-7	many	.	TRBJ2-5	TGTGCCAGCAGCTTAGGCACAGGTCCCCAAGAGACCCAGTACTTC	CASSLGTGPQETQYF
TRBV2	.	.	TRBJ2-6	TGTGCCAGCACAAGACTCTCCGTCTACTCTGGGGCCAACGTCCTGACTTTC	CASTRLSVYSGANVLTF
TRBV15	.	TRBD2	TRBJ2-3	TGTGCCACCAGCAGACTAGCGGGACTTCTCACAGATACGCAGTATTTT	CATSRLAGLLTDTQYF
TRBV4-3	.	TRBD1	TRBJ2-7	TGCGCCAGCAGCCTTGAACAGGGGGTTGGCGAGCAGTACTTC	CASSLEQGVGEQYF
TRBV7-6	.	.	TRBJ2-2	TGTGCCAGCAGCTCCCAGGACAGTACCGGGGAGCTGTTTTTT	CASSSQDSTGELFF
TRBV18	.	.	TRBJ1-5	TGTGCCAGCTCACCCGAAAGTAACAGGGACCAGCCCCAGCATTTT	CASSPESNRDQPQHF